This T cell receptor (beta chain) appears in the sequencing data of a study of shared clonotypes between healthy human individuals. This CDR3 has 14 residues. The germline V gene has CDR1 SEHNR and CDR2 FQNEAQ (reference sequence). The ends lost 2 bases at V and 6 bases at J; junction bases unmatched: 5. The count of this clone is one. The antigen remains unidentified. Across several immunoSEQ plates, the genomic DNA of each subset was split evenly. Measured with immunoSEQ multiplex PCR; TCRdb has only the in-frame clones, and not every one. In the table there are about 1 million clones, roughly 75% of which are singletons. Study-level points and caveats: Sampling included only blood; tissue repertoires likely differ. Rarefaction showed that sequencing of sorted subsets was incomplete (despite large depth).

This chain joins TRBV7-9 and TRBJ1-1, with 8 bases identical to TRBD1. The sequence came from a man between 18 and 35 years old in good health. The sequenced sample was memory CD4+ T cells sorted from blood. Subset given: CD45RA-negative fraction. The CDR3 sequence is CASSLQGAVAEAFF. The DNA of the CDR3 is TGTGCCAGCAGCTTACAGGGGGCTGTGGCTGAAGCTTTCTTT.